This record looks at one T cell receptor (beta chain) sequence and its context. These data originate in a study of OX40 agonist ivuxolimab in advanced cancers. Repertoires were generated with immunoSEQ multiplex PCR, while TCRdb's copy carries only in-frame clones and drops some. The sample has about 70,000 clones, roughly 88% seen once; the top ten hold under 3%. Between the trimmed V and J ends, which lost 4 bases and 5 bases, there was a span of 9 bases. Per germline, CDR1 SGHTA and CDR2 FQGTGA. This CDR3 is built from 13 residues. The rearrangement joins TRBV7-3 to TRBJ2-1; no clear D gene. The starting material was CD4+ or CD8+ T cells sorted from blood, obtained in a trial of the OX40 agonist ivuxolimab. This clonotype was sampled from an adult with an advanced solid tumor such as melanoma, head and neck, liver or kidney cancer. CDR3 coding DNA: TGTGCCAGCAGCTCACCGTCCCACAATGAGCAGTTCTTC. This codes for CASSSPSHNEQFF.